The 26 T cell receptor beta chains presented below share a single source sample, sequenced in a study of control samples from healthy donors and cancer patients. Produced via immunoSEQ multiplex PCR; TCRdb's table is partial and in-frame only. The table lists 350,000 to 450,000 clones, roughly 90% of them singletons. Sequencing was done on a sample of PBMCs. These receptors all come from a man aged 35-49 years with head and neck cancer.

This clone appeared a few times. This chain uses TRBV11-1 with TRBJ2-7; 11 bases align to TRBD2. The germline V gene has CDR1 SGHAT and CDR2 FQDESV (reference sequence). J was trimmed by 6 bases and V by 2 bases; bases with no gene match: 3. The CDR3 is made up of 14 amino acids. The CDR3 sequence is CASSLTSGRAEQYF. CDR3 in DNA: TGTGCCAGCAGCTTAACTAGCGGGAGAGCCGAGCAGTACTTC.

The chain combines TRBV24-1 with TRBJ2-4; D gene ambiguous. The CDR3 contains 14 residues. V shed 1 base and J shed 7 bases, with 10 bases lying between them. CDR1 is KGHDR and CDR2 is SFDVKD in the germline V gene. This CDR3 reads CATSDFRTGNIQYF. In DNA, the CDR3 is TGTGCCACCAGTGATTTTCGGACGGGTAACATTCAGTACTTC.

V is TRBV12-5 and J is TRBJ2-6; no clear D. The V and J ends lost 3 bases and 8 bases respectively, with 8 bases between them. The germline V gene encodes CDR1 LGHNT and CDR2 FRNRAP. This CDR3 contains 13 residues. The CDR3 region has the DNA TGTGCTAGTGGTTTCCCGATCTCCAACGTCCTGACTTTC. Amino acid sequence: CASGFPISNVLTF.

The V gene is TRBV18, the J gene TRBJ1-1, with D unresolved. In germline, CDR1 is KGHSH, CDR2 LQKENI. The CDR3 covers 14 residues. V lost 2 bases, J lost 4 bases, and 11 bases lay in between. CDR3 in DNA: TGTGCCAGCTCACCAAGCGGTGGATTCACTGAAGCTTTCTTT. This gives the protein CASSPSGGFTEAFF.

This chain uses TRBV24-1 with TRBJ2-1; possible D gene TRBD1, 5 bases. The CDR3 length is 15 residues. V gave up 5 bases and J gave up 8 bases, with 18 bases separating them. CDR1 is KGHDR and CDR2 is SFDVKD in the germline V gene. CDR3 sequence reads: CATSVGQGRIYEQFF. In DNA form, the CDR3 reads TGTGCCACCAGTGTGGGGCAGGGCCGGATCTATGAGCAGTTCTTC.

In regard to this clone: Additional DNA sequences in this sample encode the identical CDR3. This rearrangement joins TRBV19 to TRBJ1-5, with a weak D call TRBD1 (5 bases). The CDR3 covers 14 residues. V lost 6 bases and J 3 bases, leaving 12 bases between the germline ends. In germline, CDR1 is LNHDA, CDR2 SQIVND (reference sequence). CDR3 nucleotides: TGTGCCAGTAGCACCGGGACCGACAATCAGCCCCAGCATTTT. Translating gives CASSTGTDNQPQHF.

The chain uses TRBV2 and TRBJ1-6, with TRBD1 identical over 8 bases. Germline CDR1 is SNHLY and CDR2 is FYNNEI. J was trimmed by 7 bases and V by 6 bases; bases with no gene match: 8. The CDR3 has 15 residues. The CDR3 nucleotides are TGTGCCAGCAGCAAGGACAGGGCGAAGAATTCACCCCTCCACTTT. Translation: CASSKDRAKNSPLHF.

The chain links TRBV4-1 to TRBJ1-4; D is undetermined. The CDR3 runs 20 residues. The V and J ends lost 0 bases and 0 bases respectively, with 20 bases between them. Germline lookup yields CDR1 MGHRA and CDR2 YSYEKL. CDR3 residues: CASSQDWHPKSVATNEKLFF. In DNA form, the CDR3 reads TGCGCCAGCAGCCAAGATTGGCATCCCAAAAGTGTTGCAACTAATGAAAAACTGTTTTTT.

The rearrangement joins TRBV24-1 to TRBJ1-4, with D uncertain. With 9 bases removed from V and 0 bases from J, the gap between germline ends came to 4 bases. CDR1 KGHDR and CDR2 SFDVKD come from the germline V gene. The CDR3 has 12 amino acids. The CDR3 sequence: CATRATNEKLFF. DNA for the CDR3: TGTGCCACCCGCGCAACTAATGAAAAACTGTTTTTT.

The chain recombines TRBV6-2 or TRBV6-3 with TRBJ2-7, with 10 bases that match TRBD1. Germline V gene data show CDR1 as MNHEY and CDR2 as SVGEGT. The CDR3 loop spans 15 amino acids. J lost 5 bases, V lost 6 bases, and 10 bases had no gene match. The chain's CDR3 is CASSVRDRGINEQYF. In DNA form, the CDR3 reads TGTGCCAGCAGCGTCCGGGACAGGGGAATCAACGAGCAGTACTTC.

The chain couples TRBV30 to TRBJ1-2; 9 bases align to TRBD1. V was clipped by 4 bases and J by 4 bases; unmatched bases: 7. There are 14 residues in the CDR3. Germline loops: CDR1 GTSNPN, CDR2 SVGIG (reference sequence). The CDR3 loop is CAWIIQGAPYGYTF. As DNA, the CDR3 is TGTGCCTGGATAATACAGGGGGCGCCCTATGGCTACACCTTC.

The chain couples TRBV27 to TRBJ1-1; the D is unclear. The CDR3 covers 13 residues. Germline CDR1 and CDR2: MNHEY and SMNVEV (reference sequence). The V gene lost 3 bases and the J gene lost 1 base, with 6 bases spanning the gap. The CDR3 spells CASSFRRNTEAFF. The CDR3 bases are TGTGCCAGCAGTTTTCGTCGGAACACTGAAGCTTTCTTT.

This chain uses TRBV4-1 with TRBJ1-4, with D hard to call. Per germline, CDR1 MGHRA and CDR2 YSYEKL. This CDR3 is built from 16 residues. V was shortened by 3 bases and J by 5 bases, with 16 bases between the two germline ends. CDR3: CASSHTPIVKNEKLFF. CDR3 DNA: TGCGCCAGCAGCCACACCCCGATAGTAAAGAATGAAAAACTGTTTTTT.

The rearrangement joins TRBV7-8 to TRBJ2-2; a possible D gene is TRBD1 (5 bases). Germline lookup yields CDR1 SGHVS and CDR2 FQNEAQ. V lost 5 bases and J 5 bases, leaving 24 bases between the germline ends. The CDR3 sequence is 18 residues long. The CDR3 loop is CASSPPGRVGLGTGELFF. The CDR3 DNA is TGTGCCAGCAGCCCACCGGGCAGGGTCGGGCTAGGGACCGGGGAGCTGTTTTTT.

This chain connects TRBV6-4 to TRBJ2-3; 8 nucleotides match TRBD1. Germline V gives CDR1 MRHNA, CDR2 SNTAGT. The CDR3 spans 14 residues. V lost 6 bases to trimming and J lost 2 bases; unmatched junction nucleotides: 4. CDR3 protein: CASRPGQATDTQYF. As DNA, the CDR3 is TGTGCCAGCAGACCGGGACAGGCCACAGATACGCAGTATTTT.

The genes are TRBV9 and TRBJ2-1, with 12 bases that match TRBD1. This CDR3 region has 19 residues. Trimming took 4 bases from V and 7 from J; bases not matched to a gene: 18. Germline-derived CDR1 and CDR2 are SGDLS and YYNGEE. CDR3: CASSPQSEGDRGHRNEQFF. CDR3 DNA: TGTGCCAGCAGCCCTCAGTCCGAGGGGGACAGGGGGCATCGGAATGAGCAGTTCTTC.

The chain has TRBV19 and TRBJ1-5, with D possibly being TRBD1 (5 bases). V lost 5 bases and J lost 9, with 20 bases in between. Germline V gene data show CDR1 as LNHDA and CDR2 as SQIVND (reference sequence). This CDR3 comprises 15 residues. The CDR3 region is CASSSGGTLYSPQHF. CDR3 DNA: TGTGCCAGTAGTTCCGGGGGGACGCTTTATTCGCCCCAGCATTTT.

This clone appeared a few times. V and J are TRBV5-3 and TRBJ1-4; 7 bases agree with TRBD1. TRBV5-3 is an ORF for which the function is uncertain. Trimming took 5 bases from V and 5 from J; bases not matched to a gene: 6. The CDR3 is 14 amino acids. CDR3 DNA sequence: TGTGCCAGAAGAACCGGGACAGTGAATGAAAAACTGTTTTTT. Residues: CARRTGTVNEKLFF.

The rearrangement uses TRBV7-3 and TRBJ2-1; D remains ambiguous. The CDR3 runs to 15 residues. V gave up 2 bases and J gave up 1 base, with 9 bases separating them. Germline CDR1 and CDR2: SGHTA and FQGTGA. The CDR3 DNA reads as TGTGCCAGCAGCTTACGGAGAGTTTCCTACAATGAGCAGTTCTTC. It translates to CASSLRRVSYNEQFF.

The gene calls are TRBV5-1 and TRBJ1-3, with TRBD1 matching over 8 bases. The V gene's germline CDR1 is SGHRS and CDR2 YFSETQ. There are 15 residues in the CDR3. The junction had 11 bases not matched to a gene; V was cut back by 5 bases and J by 7 bases. Here the CDR3 reads CASSSDRGTSNTIYF. CDR3 nucleotide sequence: TGCGCCAGCAGTTCCGACAGGGGAACGTCGAACACCATATATTTT.

The chain recombines TRBV7-8 with TRBJ2-1, with 9 bases lining up with TRBD1. The CDR3 contains 15 residues. V lost 8 bases, J lost 9 bases, and 14 bases stayed unmatched. Looked up from germline, CDR1 is SGHVS and CDR2 is FQNEAQ. Written as DNA, the CDR3 is TGTGCCAGCGGATCAAGTCCCGGGACAGGGCCTGAGCAGTTCTTC. Protein sequence: CASGSSPGTGPEQFF.

The chain carries TRBV30 and TRBJ1-2; weak D call: TRBD1 (5 bases). Trimming stripped 2 bases from V and 6 bases from J, with 10 bases between. Germline V gene data show CDR1 as GTSNPN and CDR2 as SVGIG (reference sequence). The CDR3 contains 12 residues. CDR3 residues: CAWSSGAHGYTF. CDR3 in DNA: TGTGCCTGGAGTTCCGGGGCCCATGGCTACACCTTC. Based on the CDR3 plus reference TRBV30 and TRBJ1-2, the full variable domain is SQTIHQWPATLVQPVGSPLSLECTVEGTSNPNLYWYRQAAGRGLQLLFYSVGIGQISSEVPQNLSASRPQDRQFILSSKKLLLSDSGFYLCAWSSGAHGYTFGSGTRLTVV.

This clone occurred once. This chain connects TRBV7-8 to TRBJ2-7; D is unresolved. V was trimmed by 4 bases and J by 4 bases, leaving 5 bases between them. The CDR3 has 11 amino acids. Per germline, CDR1 SGHVS and CDR2 FQNEAQ. The CDR3 coding sequence is TGTGCCAGCAGCTCCGCTTACGAGCAGTACTTC. Protein: CASSSAYEQYF.

The chain links TRBV28 to TRBJ1-1, with TRBD1 matching over 7 bases. Trimming took 5 bases from V and 0 from J; bases not matched to a gene: 12. The V gene's germline CDR1 is MDHEN and CDR2 SYDVKM. The CDR3 spans 17 residues. CDR3 bases: TGTGCCAGCAGTGTTATTAGACTAGGGGGCATGAACACTGAAGCTTTCTTT. It yields the protein CASSVIRLGGMNTEAFF.

This chain connects TRBV11-2 to TRBJ1-5; D unclear. Trimming cost V 6 bases and J 4 bases, with 10 bases left between them. Germline assignment: CDR1 SGHAT and CDR2 FQNNGV. This CDR3 has 13 residues. CDR3 in amino acids: CASRPGMNQPQHF. Written as DNA, the CDR3 is TGTGCCAGCAGACCCGGAATGAATCAGCCCCAGCATTTT.

The V call is TRBV9, the J call TRBJ1-4; D not resolved. The germline V and J ends were trimmed by 4 bases and 7 bases, with 11 bases remaining between them. The germline CDR1 and CDR2 sequences are SGDLS and YYNGEE. This CDR3 is built from 13 residues. CDR3 nucleotides: TGTGCCAGCAGCCCGCCCCGAGGTGAAAAACTGTTTTTT. Amino acid sequence: CASSPPRGEKLFF.